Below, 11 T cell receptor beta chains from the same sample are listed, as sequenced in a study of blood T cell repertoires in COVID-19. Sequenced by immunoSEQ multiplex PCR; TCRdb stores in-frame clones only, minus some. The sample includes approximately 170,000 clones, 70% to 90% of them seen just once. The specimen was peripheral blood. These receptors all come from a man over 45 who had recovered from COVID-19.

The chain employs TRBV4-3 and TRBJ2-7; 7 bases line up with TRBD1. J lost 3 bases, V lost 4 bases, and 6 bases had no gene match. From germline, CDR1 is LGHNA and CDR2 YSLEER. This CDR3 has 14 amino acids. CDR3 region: CASSLPGQFYEQYF. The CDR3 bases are TGCGCCAGCAGCCTGCCGGGACAGTTCTACGAGCAGTACTTC.

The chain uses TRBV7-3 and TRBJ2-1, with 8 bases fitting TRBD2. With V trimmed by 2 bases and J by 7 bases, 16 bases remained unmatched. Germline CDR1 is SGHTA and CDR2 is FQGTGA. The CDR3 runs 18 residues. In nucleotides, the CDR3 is TGTGCCAGCAGCTTAGGGAGAGGTAGCGGGGATTCGAGGAATGAGCAGTTCTTC. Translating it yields CASSLGRGSGDSRNEQFF.

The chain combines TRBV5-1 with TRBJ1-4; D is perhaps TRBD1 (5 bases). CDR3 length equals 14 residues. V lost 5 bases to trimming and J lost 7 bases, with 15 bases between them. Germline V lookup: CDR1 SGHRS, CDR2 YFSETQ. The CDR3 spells CASSLGGKGEKLFF. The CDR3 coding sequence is TGCGCCAGCAGTCTGGGGGGAAAGGGTGAAAAACTGTTTTTT.

For the CDR3, the DNA is TGTGCCACCAGCAAGACGGGACAGCCAATTTATAGCAATCAGCCCCAGCATTTT. This sequence encodes CATSKTGQPIYSNQPQHF. The gene calls are TRBV15 and TRBJ1-5, with TRBD1 matching over 7 bases. The CDR3 has 18 amino acids. Germline V gives CDR1 LNHNV, CDR2 YYDKDF (reference sequence). The V gene end was trimmed by 4 bases and the J gene end by 0 bases; junction bases not matched to a gene: 12.

The CDR3 nucleotides read TGTGCCAGCAGCTCCCTAGCGGTCCTCACAGATACGCAGTATTTT. Protein product: CASSSLAVLTDTQYF. The chain is built from TRBV7-9 and TRBJ2-3; 7 nucleotides line up with TRBD2. The ends lost 4 bases at V and 2 bases at J; junction bases unmatched: 6. The CDR3 has 15 amino acids. Germline assignment: CDR1 SEHNR and CDR2 FQNEAQ (reference sequence). Supplemented by reference TRBV7-9 and TRBJ2-3, the full variable domain reads DTGVSQNPRHKITKRGQNVTFRCDPISEHNRLYWYRQTLGQGPEFLTYFQNEAQLEKSRLLSDRFSAERPKGSFSTLEIQRTEQGDSAMYLCASSSLAVLTDTQYFGPGTRLTVL.

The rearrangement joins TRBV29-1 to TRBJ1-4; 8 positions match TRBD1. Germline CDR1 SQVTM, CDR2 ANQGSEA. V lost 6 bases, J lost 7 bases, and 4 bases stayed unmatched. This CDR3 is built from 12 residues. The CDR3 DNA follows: TGCAGCGTCTCGGACAGGGTTGAAAAACTGTTTTTT. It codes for CSVSDRVEKLFF. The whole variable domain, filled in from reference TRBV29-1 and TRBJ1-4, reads SAVISQKPSRDICQRGTSLTIQCQVDSQVTMMFWYRQQPGQSLTLIATANQGSEATYESGFVIDKFPISRPNLTFSTLTVSNMSPEDSSIYLCSVSDRVEKLFFGSGTQLSVL.

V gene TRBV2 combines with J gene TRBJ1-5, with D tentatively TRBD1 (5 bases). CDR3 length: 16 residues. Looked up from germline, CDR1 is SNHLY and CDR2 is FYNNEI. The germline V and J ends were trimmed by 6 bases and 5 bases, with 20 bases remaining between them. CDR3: CASSPGRPGGDQPQHF. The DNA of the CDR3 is TGTGCCAGCAGCCCGGGACGCCCTGGAGGGGATCAGCCCCAGCATTTT.

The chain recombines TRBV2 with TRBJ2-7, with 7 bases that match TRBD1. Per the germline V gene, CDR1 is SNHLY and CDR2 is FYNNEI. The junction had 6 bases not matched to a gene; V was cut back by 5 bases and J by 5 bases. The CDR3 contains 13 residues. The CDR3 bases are TGTGCCAGCAGTTTGATCGACAGGGACGAGCAGTACTTC. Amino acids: CASSLIDRDEQYF.

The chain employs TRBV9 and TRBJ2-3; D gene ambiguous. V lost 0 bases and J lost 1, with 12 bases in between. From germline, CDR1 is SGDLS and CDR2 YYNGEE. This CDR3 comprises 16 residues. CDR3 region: CASSVVGQEGTDTQYF. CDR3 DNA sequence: TGTGCCAGCAGCGTAGTTGGGCAGGAAGGCACAGATACGCAGTATTTT.

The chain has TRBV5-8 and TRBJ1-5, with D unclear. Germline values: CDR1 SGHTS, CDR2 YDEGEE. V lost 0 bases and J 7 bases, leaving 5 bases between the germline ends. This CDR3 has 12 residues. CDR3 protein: CASSLGRQPQHF. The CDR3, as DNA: TGTGCCAGCAGCTTGGGTCGGCAGCCCCAGCATTTT.

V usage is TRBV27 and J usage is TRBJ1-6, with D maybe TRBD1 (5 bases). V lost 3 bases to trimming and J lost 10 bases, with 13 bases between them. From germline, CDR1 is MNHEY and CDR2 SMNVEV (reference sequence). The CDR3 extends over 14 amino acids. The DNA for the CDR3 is TGTGCCAGCAGTTTGGTAGGGGCGGGGTCACCCCTCCACTTT. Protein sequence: CASSLVGAGSPLHF.